The source of this T cell receptor beta chain is a study of blood T cell repertoires in COVID-19. Study background: Donors in the United States, Italy and Spain gave samples during acute or convalescent COVID-19.

Original processing notes: Amplification from reference gene primers served as the basis for estimated nucleated cell counts. The method was immunoSEQ multiplex PCR; TCRdb's version includes in-frame clones alone and lacks a portion of them. V, J and clone size reflect that table, while D and trimming were determined from the DNA. This sample has around 100,000 clones, with around 84% found just once. CDR3 length: 15 residues. The germline CDR1 and CDR2 sequences are SGHTA and FQGNSA. V trimming: 1 base; J trimming: 2 bases; junction bases outside the gene matches: 3. Sample: peripheral blood. This TCR was sampled from a human donor in a cohort sampled during active COVID-19. The chain links TRBV7-2 to TRBJ2-7; 9 bases fit TRBD2. The CDR3, as DNA: TGTGCCAGCAGCTTAGTGGCGGGGGGGACCTACGAGCAGTACTTC. Protein sequence: CASSLVAGGTYEQYF.